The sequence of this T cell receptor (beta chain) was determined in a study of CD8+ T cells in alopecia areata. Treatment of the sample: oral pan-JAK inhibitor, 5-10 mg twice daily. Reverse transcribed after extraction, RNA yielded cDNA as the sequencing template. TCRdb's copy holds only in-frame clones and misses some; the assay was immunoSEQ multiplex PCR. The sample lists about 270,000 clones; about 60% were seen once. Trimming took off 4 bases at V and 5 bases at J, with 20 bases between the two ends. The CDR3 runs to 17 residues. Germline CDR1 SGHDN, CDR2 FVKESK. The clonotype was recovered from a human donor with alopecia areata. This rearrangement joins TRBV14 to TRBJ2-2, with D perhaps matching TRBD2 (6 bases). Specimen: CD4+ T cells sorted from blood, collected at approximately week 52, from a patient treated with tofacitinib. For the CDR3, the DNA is TGTGCCAGCAGCCGGGAGATACTAGCCACGAGGACCGGGGAGCTGTTTTTT. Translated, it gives CASSREILATRTGELFF. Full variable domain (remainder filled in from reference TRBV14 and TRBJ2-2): EAGVTQFPSHSVIEKGQTVTLRCDPISGHDNLYWYRRVMGKEIKFLLHFVKESKQDESGMPNNRFLAERTGGTYSTLKVQPAELEDSGVYFCASSREILATRTGELFFGEGSRLTVL.